The T cell receptor (beta chain) described here comes from a study of T cells after yellow fever vaccination. Study conclusions and caveats: The CD4 compartment and the CD8 compartment contained a small share of clonotypes in common.

A universal primer site and UMIs were added as TCR cDNA was made by 5'RACE template switching. From the 5' RACE reads, TCRdb called clonotypes with MiXCR, one entry per CDR3 protein. The sample contains 450,000 to 600,000 distinct CDR3 sequences, less than 15% of which appear only once. About this clonotype itself: What it binds is not known.

The sequence was collected from a man younger than 40 who received the YFV17D yellow fever vaccine. The input for sequencing was PBMCs, taken on the day of the yellow fever booster vaccination.

The CDR3 DNA sequence: TGTGCCAGCAGTTATTACTCAGGGCCAACAGGAGATACCCAGTACTTC. As protein: CASSYYSGPTGDTQYF. The chain combines TRBV6-2 or TRBV6-3 with TRBJ2-5; D perhaps matches TRBD1 (5 bases). V lost 3 bases to trimming and J lost 8 bases, with 22 bases between them. This CDR3 spans 16 amino acids. Germline lookup yields CDR1 MNHEY and CDR2 SVGEGT.